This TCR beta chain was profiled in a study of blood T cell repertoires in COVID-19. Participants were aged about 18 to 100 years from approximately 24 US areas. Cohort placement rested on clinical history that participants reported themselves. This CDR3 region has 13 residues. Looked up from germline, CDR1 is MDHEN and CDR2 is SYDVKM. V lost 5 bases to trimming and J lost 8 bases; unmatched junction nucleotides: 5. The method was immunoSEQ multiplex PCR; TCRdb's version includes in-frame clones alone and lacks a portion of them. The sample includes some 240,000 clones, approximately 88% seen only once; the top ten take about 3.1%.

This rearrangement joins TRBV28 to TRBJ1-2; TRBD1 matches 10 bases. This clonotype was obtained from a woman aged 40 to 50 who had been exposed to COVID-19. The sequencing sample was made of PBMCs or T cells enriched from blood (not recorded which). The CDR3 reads CASSEGTGVGYTF. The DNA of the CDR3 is TGTGCCAGCAGTGAAGGGACAGGGGTCGGCTACACCTTC.